What follows are 2 T cell receptor beta chains derived from one specimen sequenced in a study of T cell responses to AZD1222 COVID-19 vaccine. Produced via immunoSEQ multiplex PCR; TCRdb's table is partial and in-frame only. The table includes around 120,000 clones, around 88% detected once. The input for sequencing was peripheral blood, taken 28 days after the second AZD1222 dose. All receptors come from an adult who received the AZD1222 COVID-19 vaccine.

The V call is TRBV25-1, the J call TRBJ2-3, with 8 nucleotides matching TRBD2. The CDR3 spans 16 residues. Germline V gene data show CDR1 as MGHDK and CDR2 as SYGVNS. Trimming took 3 bases from V and 3 from J; bases not matched to a gene: 8. The CDR3 loop is CASSDTSGTRTDTQYF. As DNA, the CDR3 is TGTGCCAGCAGTGATACTTCCGGGACTAGAACAGATACGCAGTATTTT. Variable domain in full (rest from reference TRBV25-1 and TRBJ2-3): EADIYQTPRYLVIGTGKKITLECSQTMGHDKMYWYQQDPGMELHLIHYSYGVNSTEKGDLSSESTVSRIRTEHFPLTLESARPSHTSQYLCASSDTSGTRTDTQYFGPGTRLTVL.

This chain connects TRBV10-2 to TRBJ2-1; 7 bases align to TRBD2. Germline V gene lookup returns CDR1 WSHSY and CDR2 SAAADI. The CDR3 is 17 residues long. Losses at the gene ends were 7 bases for V and 0 bases for J; bases not matched to a gene: 12. The CDR3 spells CASTGEGPTSSYNEQFF. The CDR3, as DNA: TGCGCCAGCACTGGGGAGGGACCTACCAGCTCCTACAATGAGCAGTTCTTC.